A selection of T cell receptor beta chains follows, all from one sample in a study of T cell responses to AZD1222 COVID-19 vaccine. Produced via immunoSEQ multiplex PCR; TCRdb's table is partial and in-frame only. The sample includes approximately 80,000 clones, 75% to 90% of them seen just once. The material was peripheral blood, obtained 28 days after the second AZD1222 dose. These receptors were taken from an adult who received the AZD1222 COVID-19 vaccine. Each CDR3 is given with its conserved first and last residue. Each record gives: J gene, D gene, clone size, V gene, CDR3 DNA, CDR3 protein. D genes are given only for firm matches. Only part of the rows carry a size: once, few, many, or a class if the clone is expanded.

j_call: TRBJ1-2; d_call: .; clone_size: .; v_call: TRBV7-8; cdr3_nt: TGTGCCAGCAGCTTAGAGGCCCGGCAGTCTGGCTACACCTTC; cdr3_aa: CASSLEARQSGYTF
j_call: TRBJ1-2; d_call: TRBD1; clone_size: few; v_call: TRBV7-9; cdr3_nt: TGTGCCAGCAGCGCCGGGACAGGCTATAACTATGGCTACACCTTC; cdr3_aa: CASSAGTGYNYGYTF
j_call: TRBJ2-3; d_call: .; clone_size: .; v_call: TRBV11-3; cdr3_nt: TGTGCCAGCAGCTTAGGGCAGGGGAGCACAGATACGCAGTATTTT; cdr3_aa: CASSLGQGSTDTQYF
j_call: TRBJ1-1; d_call: .; clone_size: .; v_call: TRBV5-1; cdr3_nt: TGCGCCAGCAGCCGGATTCAGAACACTGAAGCTTTCTTT; cdr3_aa: CASSRIQNTEAFF
j_call: TRBJ1-2; d_call: .; clone_size: .; v_call: TRBV5-6; cdr3_nt: TGTGCCAGCAGGCCGAGCAGGTCTGGCTACACCTTC; cdr3_aa: CASRPSRSGYTF
j_call: TRBJ2-1; d_call: TRBD1; clone_size: .; v_call: TRBV6-5; cdr3_nt: TGTGCCAGCAGACCTACAGGGGCCGCTTACAATGAGCAGTTCTTC; cdr3_aa: CASRPTGAAYNEQFF
j_call: TRBJ1-5; d_call: TRBD1; clone_size: .; v_call: TRBV6-1; cdr3_nt: TGTGCCAGCAGTGAAGGGGGACAGGGTGGGACGAGAGGCAATCAGCCCCAGCATTTT; cdr3_aa: CASSEGGQGGTRGNQPQHF
j_call: TRBJ1-4; d_call: .; clone_size: .; v_call: TRBV3-1/TRBV3-2; cdr3_nt: TGTGCCAGCAGCCAAAAGCCAGGGACTAATGAAAAACTGTTTTTT; cdr3_aa: CASSQKPGTNEKLFF
j_call: TRBJ2-7; d_call: .; clone_size: few; v_call: TRBV21-1; cdr3_nt: TGTGCCAGCACCGAATTCATCGCCCTCCATCTAGCGGCATCCTACGAGCAGTACTTC; cdr3_aa: CASTEFIALHLAASYEQYF
j_call: TRBJ1-1; d_call: TRBD1; clone_size: .; v_call: TRBV29-1; cdr3_nt: TGCAGCGTTGGACAGGGGATTACTGAAGCTTTCTTT; cdr3_aa: CSVGQGITEAFF
j_call: TRBJ2-7; d_call: .; clone_size: .; v_call: TRBV6-2/TRBV6-3; cdr3_nt: TGTGCCAGCAGTTCTTACGGGAGCTCCTACGAGCAGTACTTC; cdr3_aa: CASSSYGSSYEQYF
j_call: TRBJ1-3; d_call: .; clone_size: .; v_call: TRBV4-1; cdr3_nt: TGCGCCAGCAGCCGAGGTATAGGGGGCTCTGGAAACACCATATATTTT; cdr3_aa: CASSRGIGGSGNTIYF
j_call: TRBJ1-4; d_call: TRBD1; clone_size: .; v_call: TRBV9; cdr3_nt: TGTGCCAGCAGCAAGGGACAGGGTGGAAATGAAAAACTGTTTTTT; cdr3_aa: CASSKGQGGNEKLFF
j_call: TRBJ2-1; d_call: .; clone_size: .; v_call: TRBV2; cdr3_nt: TGTGCCAGCAGGGGCGGCGGGTACAATGAGCAGTTCTTC; cdr3_aa: CASRGGGYNEQFF
j_call: TRBJ1-1; d_call: .; clone_size: .; v_call: TRBV7-2; cdr3_nt: TGTGCCAGCAGCTTAGAATATGGTAGGAGCGGGGCTTTCTTT; cdr3_aa: CASSLEYGRSGAFF
j_call: TRBJ1-5; d_call: .; clone_size: few; v_call: TRBV6-1; cdr3_nt: TGTGCCAGCAGTGAAACGATGGGCAGAGGCAATCAGCCCCAGCATTTT; cdr3_aa: CASSETMGRGNQPQHF
j_call: TRBJ2-5; d_call: TRBD1; clone_size: .; v_call: TRBV25-1; cdr3_nt: TGTGCCAGCAGGCCGTATACCTCCGGGACAGCAGAGACCCAGTACTTC; cdr3_aa: CASRPYTSGTAETQYF
j_call: TRBJ1-1; d_call: TRBD1; clone_size: .; v_call: TRBV18; cdr3_nt: TGTGCCACACTAGAGACAGGGCTGAACACTGAAGCTTTCTTT; cdr3_aa: CATLETGLNTEAFF
j_call: TRBJ2-3; d_call: TRBD1; clone_size: .; v_call: TRBV9; cdr3_nt: TGTGCCAGCAGCTTCAGACAGGGAATAACGAATACGCAGTATTTT; cdr3_aa: CASSFRQGITNTQYF
j_call: TRBJ2-1; d_call: .; clone_size: once; v_call: TRBV3-1/TRBV3-2; cdr3_nt: TGTGCCAGCAGGTCTTCCACAACCAATGAGCAGTTCTTC; cdr3_aa: CASRSSTTNEQFF
j_call: TRBJ2-1; d_call: .; clone_size: .; v_call: TRBV6-5; cdr3_nt: TGTGCCAGCAGTTACTCAACCGGGACACGGTACAATGAGCAGTTCTTC; cdr3_aa: CASSYSTGTRYNEQFF
j_call: TRBJ1-2; d_call: TRBD1; clone_size: .; v_call: TRBV10-3; cdr3_nt: TGTGCCATCCAGCTTGAAGGGGGCGCGAACTATGGCTACACCTTC; cdr3_aa: CAIQLEGGANYGYTF
j_call: TRBJ1-3; d_call: .; clone_size: once; v_call: TRBV30; cdr3_nt: TGTGCCTGGAGTAAATCGCGGAGCACCATATATTTT; cdr3_aa: CAWSKSRSTIYF
j_call: TRBJ1-5; d_call: .; clone_size: once; v_call: TRBV7-9; cdr3_nt: TGTGCCAGCGGGTATAGCAATCAGCCCCAGCATTTT; cdr3_aa: CASGYSNQPQHF
j_call: TRBJ1-5; d_call: .; clone_size: .; v_call: TRBV10-3; cdr3_nt: TGTGCCATCAGTGTCGGGGAGGTGGGTAATCAGCCCCAGCATTTT; cdr3_aa: CAISVGEVGNQPQHF
j_call: TRBJ2-7; d_call: .; clone_size: .; v_call: TRBV27; cdr3_nt: TGTGCCAGCAGTTTTCGGGTCACGGACAATTACTACGAGCAGTACTTC; cdr3_aa: CASSFRVTDNYYEQYF
j_call: TRBJ1-2; d_call: TRBD1; clone_size: .; v_call: TRBV6-5; cdr3_nt: TGTGCCAGCTATGGGACAGACTTCTATGGCTACACCTTC; cdr3_aa: CASYGTDFYGYTF
j_call: TRBJ1-4; d_call: TRBD1; clone_size: .; v_call: TRBV11-2; cdr3_nt: TGTGCCAGCAGCTTAGGACAGGGAAGTGAAAAACTGTTTTTT; cdr3_aa: CASSLGQGSEKLFF
j_call: TRBJ1-4; d_call: .; clone_size: .; v_call: TRBV9; cdr3_nt: TGTGCCAGCAGCGTAGAATCCCAGAGTCTGGCGACTAATGAAAAACTGTTTTTT; cdr3_aa: CASSVESQSLATNEKLFF
j_call: TRBJ1-1; d_call: TRBD1; clone_size: .; v_call: TRBV6-2/TRBV6-3; cdr3_nt: TGTGCCAGCAGTTCCCCAGGGGGCATGCCTAACACTGAAGCTTTCTTT; cdr3_aa: CASSSPGGMPNTEAFF
j_call: TRBJ1-1; d_call: .; clone_size: .; v_call: TRBV29-1; cdr3_nt: TGCAGCGTTGCCACCCAACAGATGAGGAACACTGAAGCTTTCTTT; cdr3_aa: CSVATQQMRNTEAFF
j_call: TRBJ1-1; d_call: .; clone_size: .; v_call: TRBV27; cdr3_nt: TGTGCCAGCACCAAACGGGGAATGAACACTGAAGCTTTCTTT; cdr3_aa: CASTKRGMNTEAFF
j_call: TRBJ2-2; d_call: .; clone_size: .; v_call: TRBV5-4; cdr3_nt: TGTGCCAGCAGCCTAGATACAAACACCGGGGAGCTGTTTTTT; cdr3_aa: CASSLDTNTGELFF
j_call: TRBJ1-2; d_call: .; clone_size: .; v_call: TRBV5-1; cdr3_nt: TGCGCCAGCAGCTTGGTACAGGCGGGGCCCTATGGCTACACCTTC; cdr3_aa: CASSLVQAGPYGYTF
j_call: TRBJ2-7; d_call: TRBD1; clone_size: few; v_call: TRBV28; cdr3_nt: TGTGCCAGCAGTTCCCGAACAGGGGGCGGCTTGGAGCAGTACTTC; cdr3_aa: CASSSRTGGGLEQYF
j_call: TRBJ2-1; d_call: TRBD2; clone_size: .; v_call: TRBV2; cdr3_nt: TGTGCCAGCAGTTTAGCCGGGACTAGCGTGTACAATGAGCAGTTCTTC; cdr3_aa: CASSLAGTSVYNEQFF
j_call: TRBJ1-1; d_call: .; clone_size: .; v_call: TRBV4-1; cdr3_nt: TGCGCCAGCAGCCCAAGTCCGGCAGCGAACACTGAAGCTTTCTTT; cdr3_aa: CASSPSPAANTEAFF
j_call: TRBJ1-2; d_call: .; clone_size: .; v_call: TRBV11-3; cdr3_nt: TGTGCCAGCAGCTCCTACTATGGCTACACCTTC; cdr3_aa: CASSSYYGYTF
j_call: TRBJ1-6; d_call: .; clone_size: .; v_call: TRBV25-1; cdr3_nt: TGTGCCAGCAGGGCCGCTTTAAAGGTTGGGAATTCACCCCTCCACTTT; cdr3_aa: CASRAALKVGNSPLHF
j_call: TRBJ1-1; d_call: .; clone_size: .; v_call: TRBV13; cdr3_nt: TGTGCCAGCAGCTCTTCACAGAACACTGAAGCTTTCTTT; cdr3_aa: CASSSSQNTEAFF
j_call: TRBJ2-1; d_call: .; clone_size: .; v_call: TRBV12-5; cdr3_nt: TGTGCTACCACCAGGGACCCGGGCATTGAGCAGTTCTTC; cdr3_aa: CATTRDPGIEQFF
j_call: TRBJ2-2; d_call: TRBD2; clone_size: .; v_call: TRBV7-9; cdr3_nt: TGTGCCAGCAGTCCTACTAGCGGGGACACCGGGGAGCTGTTTTTT; cdr3_aa: CASSPTSGDTGELFF
j_call: TRBJ2-7; d_call: TRBD2; clone_size: few; v_call: TRBV5-1; cdr3_nt: TGCGCCAGCAGCTTGGCCCCTAGCGGGAGGGAGAGCCGCGAGCAGTACTTC; cdr3_aa: CASSLAPSGRESREQYF
j_call: TRBJ2-1; d_call: .; clone_size: .; v_call: TRBV4-1; cdr3_nt: TGCGCCAGCAAGGTGGGAGAAGCCTACAATGAGCAGTTCTTC; cdr3_aa: CASKVGEAYNEQFF
j_call: TRBJ2-5; d_call: .; clone_size: .; v_call: TRBV7-9; cdr3_nt: TGTGCCAGCAGCTTAGACGCCATGGGGACCCAGTACTTC; cdr3_aa: CASSLDAMGTQYF
j_call: TRBJ2-3; d_call: .; clone_size: .; v_call: TRBV24-1; cdr3_nt: TGTGCCACCAGTGGCCGGCGCACAGATACGCAGTATTTT; cdr3_aa: CATSGRRTDTQYF
j_call: TRBJ2-5; d_call: .; clone_size: once; v_call: TRBV2; cdr3_nt: TGTGCCAGCAGTGAACTGACTGCTCGAGAGACCCAGTACTTC; cdr3_aa: CASSELTARETQYF
j_call: TRBJ2-1; d_call: .; clone_size: .; v_call: TRBV2; cdr3_nt: TGTGCCAGCGATCCGGGCCAGGGTGAGCAGTTCTTC; cdr3_aa: CASDPGQGEQFF
j_call: TRBJ2-3; d_call: .; clone_size: .; v_call: TRBV24-1; cdr3_nt: TGTGCCACCAGTGATATGAGCACAGATACGCAGTATTTT; cdr3_aa: CATSDMSTDTQYF
j_call: TRBJ2-3; d_call: .; clone_size: .; v_call: TRBV7-2; cdr3_nt: TGTGCCAGCAGCTTAGAAGGACTCGGGGGTACAGATACGCAGTATTTT; cdr3_aa: CASSLEGLGGTDTQYF
j_call: TRBJ1-5; d_call: TRBD1; clone_size: few; v_call: TRBV19; cdr3_nt: TGTGCCAGTAGCCAGGGACAGTTCAATCAGCCCCAGCATTTT; cdr3_aa: CASSQGQFNQPQHF
j_call: TRBJ1-1; d_call: TRBD1; clone_size: .; v_call: TRBV7-9; cdr3_nt: TGTGCCAGCAGCACGACAGGGAAAAACACTGAAGCTTTCTTT; cdr3_aa: CASSTTGKNTEAFF